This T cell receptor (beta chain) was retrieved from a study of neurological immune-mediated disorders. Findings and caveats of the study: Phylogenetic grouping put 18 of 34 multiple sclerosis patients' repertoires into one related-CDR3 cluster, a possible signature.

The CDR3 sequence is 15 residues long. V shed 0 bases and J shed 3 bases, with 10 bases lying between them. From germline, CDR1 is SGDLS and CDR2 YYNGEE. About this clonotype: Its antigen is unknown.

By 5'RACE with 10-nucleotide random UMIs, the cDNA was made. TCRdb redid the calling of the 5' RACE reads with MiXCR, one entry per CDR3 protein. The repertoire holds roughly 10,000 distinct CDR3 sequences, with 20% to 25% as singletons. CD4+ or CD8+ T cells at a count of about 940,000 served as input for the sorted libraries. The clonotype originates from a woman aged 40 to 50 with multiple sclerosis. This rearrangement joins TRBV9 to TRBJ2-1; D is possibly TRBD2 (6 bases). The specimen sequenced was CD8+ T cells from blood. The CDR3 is CASSVAHGGYNEQFF. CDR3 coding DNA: TGTGCCAGCAGCGTAGCTCACGGGGGCTACAATGAGCAGTTCTTC.